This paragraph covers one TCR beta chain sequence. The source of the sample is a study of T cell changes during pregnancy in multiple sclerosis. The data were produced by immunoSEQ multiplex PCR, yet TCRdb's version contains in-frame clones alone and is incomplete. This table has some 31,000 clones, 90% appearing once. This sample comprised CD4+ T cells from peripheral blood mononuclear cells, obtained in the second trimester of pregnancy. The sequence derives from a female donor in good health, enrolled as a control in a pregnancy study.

CDR3 protein: CASSLGGRQGGYGYTF. In DNA, the CDR3 is TGTGCCAGCAGCTTAGGTGGCCGACAGGGGGGCTATGGCTACACCTTC. The chain couples TRBV7-6 to TRBJ1-2; 9 nucleotides agree with TRBD1. The CDR3 runs 16 residues. The germline CDR1 and CDR2 sequences are SGHVS and FNYEAQ. The trim removed 1 base at V and 4 bases at J, leaving 7 bases unmatched.